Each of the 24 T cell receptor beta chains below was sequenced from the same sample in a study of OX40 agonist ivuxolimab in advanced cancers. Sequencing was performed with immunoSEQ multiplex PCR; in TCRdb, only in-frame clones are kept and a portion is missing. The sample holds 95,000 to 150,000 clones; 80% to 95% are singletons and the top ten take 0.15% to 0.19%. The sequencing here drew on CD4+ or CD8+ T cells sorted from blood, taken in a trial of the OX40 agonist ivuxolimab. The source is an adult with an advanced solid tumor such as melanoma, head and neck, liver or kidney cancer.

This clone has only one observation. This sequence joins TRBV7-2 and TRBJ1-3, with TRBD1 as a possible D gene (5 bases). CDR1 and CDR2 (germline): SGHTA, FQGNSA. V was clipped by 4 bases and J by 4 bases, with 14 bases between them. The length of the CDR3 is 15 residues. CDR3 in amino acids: CASSSSGTVGNTIYF. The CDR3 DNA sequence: TGTGCCAGCAGCTCCTCCGGGACTGTGGGAAACACCATATATTTT.

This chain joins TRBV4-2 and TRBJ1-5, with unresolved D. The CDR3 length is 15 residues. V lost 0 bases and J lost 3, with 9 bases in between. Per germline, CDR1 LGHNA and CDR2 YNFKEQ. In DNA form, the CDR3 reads TGTGCCAGCAGCCAAGATGGAGGGATCAATCAGCCCCAGCATTTT. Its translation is CASSQDGGINQPQHF.

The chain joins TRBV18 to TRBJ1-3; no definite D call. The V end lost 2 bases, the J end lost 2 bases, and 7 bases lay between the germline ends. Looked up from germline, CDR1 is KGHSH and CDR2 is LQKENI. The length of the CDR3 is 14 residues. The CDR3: CASSPSGAGNTIYF. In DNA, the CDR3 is TGTGCCAGCTCACCATCTGGGGCTGGAAACACCATATATTTT.

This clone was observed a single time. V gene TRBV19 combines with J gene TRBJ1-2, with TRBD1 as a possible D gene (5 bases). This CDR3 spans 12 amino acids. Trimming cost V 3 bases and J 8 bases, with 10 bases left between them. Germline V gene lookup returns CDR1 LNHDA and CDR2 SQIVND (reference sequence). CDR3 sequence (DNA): TGTGCCAGTAGTATGCGGGGGGGAGGCTACACCTTC. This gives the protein CASSMRGGGYTF.

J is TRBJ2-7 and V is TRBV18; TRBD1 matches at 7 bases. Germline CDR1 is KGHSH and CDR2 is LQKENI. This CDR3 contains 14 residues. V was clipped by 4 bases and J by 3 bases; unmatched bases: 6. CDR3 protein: CASSLIQGNYEQYF. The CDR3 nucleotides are TGTGCCAGCTCACTAATACAGGGGAACTACGAGCAGTACTTC.

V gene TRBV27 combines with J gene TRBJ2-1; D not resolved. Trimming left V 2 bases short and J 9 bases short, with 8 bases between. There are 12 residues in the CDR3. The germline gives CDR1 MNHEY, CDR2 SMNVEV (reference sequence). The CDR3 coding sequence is TGTGCCAGCAGTTTAGGTGGGCTTGAGCAGTTCTTC. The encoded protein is CASSLGGLEQFF.

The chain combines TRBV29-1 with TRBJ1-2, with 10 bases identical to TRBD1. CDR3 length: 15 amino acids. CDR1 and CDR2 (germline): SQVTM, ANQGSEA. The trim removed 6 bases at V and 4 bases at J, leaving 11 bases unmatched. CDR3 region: CSVPSETGGVYGYTF. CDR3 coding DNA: TGCAGCGTCCCTTCCGAGACAGGGGGCGTCTATGGCTACACCTTC.

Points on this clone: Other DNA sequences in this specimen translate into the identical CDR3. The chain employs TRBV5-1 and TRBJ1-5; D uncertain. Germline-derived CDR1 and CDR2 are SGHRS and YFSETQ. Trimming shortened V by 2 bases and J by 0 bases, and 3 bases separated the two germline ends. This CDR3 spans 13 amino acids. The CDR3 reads CASSLDSNQPQHF. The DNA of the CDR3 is TGCGCCAGCAGCTTAGATAGCAATCAGCCCCAGCATTTT.

As DNA, the CDR3 is TGTGCCAGCAGTCATCCGGGCCGGAACGGACCAGATACGCAGTATTTT. This codes for CASSHPGRNGPDTQYF. This chain connects TRBV11-1 to TRBJ2-3; D gene ambiguous. Trimming took off 6 bases at V and 4 bases at J, with 20 bases between the two ends. The CDR3 is made up of 16 amino acids. CDR1 is SGHAT and CDR2 is FQDESV in the germline V gene (reference sequence).

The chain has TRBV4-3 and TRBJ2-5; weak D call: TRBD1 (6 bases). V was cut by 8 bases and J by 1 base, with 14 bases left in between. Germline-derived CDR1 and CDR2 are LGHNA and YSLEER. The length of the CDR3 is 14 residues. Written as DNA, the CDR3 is TGCGCCAGCGTCGAGGGGGTGTCCCAAGAGACCCAGTACTTC. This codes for CASVEGVSQETQYF.

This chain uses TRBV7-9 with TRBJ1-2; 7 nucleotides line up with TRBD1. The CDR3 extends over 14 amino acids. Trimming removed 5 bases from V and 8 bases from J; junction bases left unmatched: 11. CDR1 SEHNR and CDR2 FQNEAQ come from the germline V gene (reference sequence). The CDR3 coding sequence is TGTGCCAGCAGCACTCAGACAGGGATCGGGGGCTACACCTTC. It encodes CASSTQTGIGGYTF.

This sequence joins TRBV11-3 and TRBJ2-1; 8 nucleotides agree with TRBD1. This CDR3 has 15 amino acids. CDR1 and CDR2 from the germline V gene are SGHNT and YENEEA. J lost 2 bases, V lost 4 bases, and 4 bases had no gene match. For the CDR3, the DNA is TGTGCCAGCAGCTACAGGGGGGCTGCCTACAATGAGCAGTTCTTC. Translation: CASSYRGAAYNEQFF.

The CDR3 protein is CASSLELAGVNEQFF. CDR3 bases: TGTGCCAGCAGCTTAGAACTAGCGGGGGTTAATGAGCAGTTCTTC. The chain is built from TRBV11-2 and TRBJ2-1; 11 bases agree with TRBD2. The CDR3 spans 15 residues. The V and J ends lost 0 bases and 7 bases, in that order; junction bases with no gene match: 2. CDR1 and CDR2 (germline): SGHAT, FQNNGV.

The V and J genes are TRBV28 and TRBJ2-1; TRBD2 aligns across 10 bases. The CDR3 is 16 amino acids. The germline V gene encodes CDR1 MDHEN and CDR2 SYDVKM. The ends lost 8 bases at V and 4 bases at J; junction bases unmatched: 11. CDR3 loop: CASAPWPSGSYNEQFF. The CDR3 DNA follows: TGTGCCAGCGCCCCCTGGCCTAGCGGGAGTTACAATGAGCAGTTCTTC.

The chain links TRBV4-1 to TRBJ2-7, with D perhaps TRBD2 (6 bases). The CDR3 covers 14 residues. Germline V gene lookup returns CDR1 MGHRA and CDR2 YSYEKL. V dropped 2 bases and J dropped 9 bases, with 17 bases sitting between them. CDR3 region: CASSQNDGGWVQYF. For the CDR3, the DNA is TGCGCCAGCAGCCAAAATGACGGGGGATGGGTGCAGTACTTC.

The CDR3 here is CASSGTTLGQETQYF. CDR3 bases: TGTGCCAGCAGCGGGACCACGCTTGGCCAAGAGACCCAGTACTTC. The gene calls are TRBV9 and TRBJ2-5; no clear D gene. CDR3 length equals 15 residues. Deletions cut 3 bases from V and 1 base from J, with 13 bases between. Germline V gene data show CDR1 as SGDLS and CDR2 as YYNGEE.

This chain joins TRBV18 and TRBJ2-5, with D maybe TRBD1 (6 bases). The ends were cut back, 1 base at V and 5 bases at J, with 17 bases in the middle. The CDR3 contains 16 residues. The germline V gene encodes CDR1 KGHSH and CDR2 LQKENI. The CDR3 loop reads CASSPRAGEVSETQYF. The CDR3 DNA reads TGTGCCAGCTCACCACGGGCAGGGGAAGTTTCGGAGACCCAGTACTTC.

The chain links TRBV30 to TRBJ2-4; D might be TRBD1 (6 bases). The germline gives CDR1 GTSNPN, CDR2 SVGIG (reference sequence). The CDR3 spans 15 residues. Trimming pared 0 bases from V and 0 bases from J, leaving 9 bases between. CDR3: CAWSVGGQAKNIQYF. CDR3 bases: TGTGCCTGGAGTGTAGGGGGACAAGCCAAAAACATTCAGTACTTC.

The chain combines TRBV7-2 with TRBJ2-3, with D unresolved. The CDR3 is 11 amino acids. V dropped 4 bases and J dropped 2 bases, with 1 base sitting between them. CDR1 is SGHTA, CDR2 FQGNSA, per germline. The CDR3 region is CASSYTDTQYF. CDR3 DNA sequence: TGTGCCAGCAGCTACACAGATACGCAGTATTTT.

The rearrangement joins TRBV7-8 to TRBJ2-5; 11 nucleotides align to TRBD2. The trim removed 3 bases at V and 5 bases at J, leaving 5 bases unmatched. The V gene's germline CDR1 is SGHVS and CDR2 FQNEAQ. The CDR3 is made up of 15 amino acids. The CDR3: CASSFNSGGAETQYF. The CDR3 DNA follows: TGTGCCAGCAGCTTCAATAGCGGGGGGGCGGAGACCCAGTACTTC.

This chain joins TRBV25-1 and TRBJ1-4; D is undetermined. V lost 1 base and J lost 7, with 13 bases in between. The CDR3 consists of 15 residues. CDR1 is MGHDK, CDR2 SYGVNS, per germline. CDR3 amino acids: CASSELVGPREKLFF. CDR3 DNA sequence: TGTGCCAGCAGTGAATTGGTAGGGCCTCGTGAAAAACTGTTTTTT.

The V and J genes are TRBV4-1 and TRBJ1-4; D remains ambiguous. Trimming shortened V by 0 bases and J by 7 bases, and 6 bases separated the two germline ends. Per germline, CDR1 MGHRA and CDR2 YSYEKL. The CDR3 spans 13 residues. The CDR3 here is CASSQDPGEKLFF. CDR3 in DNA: TGCGCCAGCAGCCAAGATCCCGGTGAAAAACTGTTTTTT.

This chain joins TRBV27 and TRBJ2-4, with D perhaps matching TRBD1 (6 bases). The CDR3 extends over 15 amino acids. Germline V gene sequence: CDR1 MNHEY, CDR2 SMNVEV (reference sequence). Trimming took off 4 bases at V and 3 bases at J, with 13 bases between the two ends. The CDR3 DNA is TGTGCCAGCAGTTCCTACAGGGACGTCAAAAACATTCAGTACTTC. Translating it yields CASSSYRDVKNIQYF.

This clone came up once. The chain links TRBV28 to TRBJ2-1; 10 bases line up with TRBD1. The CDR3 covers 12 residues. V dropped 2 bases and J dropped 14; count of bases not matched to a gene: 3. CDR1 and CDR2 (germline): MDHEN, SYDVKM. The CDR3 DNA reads TGTGCCAGCAGTTTAATAGGGACAGGGGAGTTCTTC. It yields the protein CASSLIGTGEFF. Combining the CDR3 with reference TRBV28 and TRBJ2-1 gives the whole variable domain DVKVTQSSRYLVKRTGEKVFLECVQDMDHENMFWYRQDPGLGLRLIYFSYDVKMKEKGDIPEGYSVSREKKERFSLILESASTNQTSMYLCASSLIGTGEFFGPGTRLTVL.